These T cell receptor beta chains were read from a single sample in a study of T cells in Graves' hyperthyroidism and ophthalmopathy. TCRdb processed the multiplex PCR reads anew with MiXCR; each CDR3 protein has one entry. The sample has some 500,000 distinct CDR3 sequences; about 16% are singletons. Sample: blood. These receptors were collected from a woman aged 30 to 39 with Graves' ophthalmopathy. Both conserved end residues are part of each CDR3. The order of the fields is D gene, V gene, CDR3 protein. The D gene is left open where the match is weak.

d_gene: -
v_gene: TRBV6-5
CDR3aa: CASSYKGANTGELFF

d_gene: -
v_gene: TRBV4-3
CDR3aa: CASSQDRQPEGLLLEGQYF

d_gene: -
v_gene: TRBV12-3/TRBV12-4
CDR3aa: CASSVGAVGTEAFF

d_gene: -
v_gene: TRBV4-3
CDR3aa: CASSQEQGGVYGYTF

d_gene: -
v_gene: TRBV29-1
CDR3aa: CSGQNSGASTDTQYF

d_gene: TRBD2
v_gene: TRBV6-2/TRBV6-3
CDR3aa: CATRGLAGGLNEQLF

d_gene: -
v_gene: TRBV7-3
CDR3aa: CASSLMSGGYTGELFF

d_gene: TRBD1
v_gene: TRBV20-1
CDR3aa: CSARQGLETQYF

d_gene: -
v_gene: TRBV29-1
CDR3aa: CSVEPGNYEQYF

d_gene: -
v_gene: TRBV7-9
CDR3aa: CASSRRDHNEQFF

d_gene: TRBD1
v_gene: TRBV4-3
CDR3aa: CASSQERGQGYTF

d_gene: -
v_gene: TRBV7-9
CDR3aa: CASSSNFRPQETQYF

d_gene: -
v_gene: TRBV12-3/TRBV12-4
CDR3aa: CASSPGPLNTEAFF

d_gene: -
v_gene: TRBV5-6
CDR3aa: CASSPHRDTQYF

d_gene: -
v_gene: TRBV10-3
CDR3aa: CAIRDTDTQYF

d_gene: -
v_gene: TRBV9
CDR3aa: CASSVVPGESYEQYF

d_gene: -
v_gene: TRBV30
CDR3aa: CAPTPPLLVSYNEQFF

d_gene: -
v_gene: TRBV7-2
CDR3aa: CASSSWTHEYF

d_gene: -
v_gene: TRBV6-5
CDR3aa: CASSYLSGDNQPQHF

d_gene: -
v_gene: TRBV12-3/TRBV12-4
CDR3aa: CATKDRIYSPLHF

d_gene: TRBD2
v_gene: TRBV20-1
CDR3aa: CSAKILAGESYEQYF

d_gene: -
v_gene: TRBV7-2
CDR3aa: CASSSRDTQYF

d_gene: -
v_gene: TRBV5-6
CDR3aa: CASSRGRVTYEQYF

d_gene: -
v_gene: TRBV28
CDR3aa: CASRARSGPSTDTQYF

d_gene: -
v_gene: TRBV7-2
CDR3aa: CASSLEGTEQFF

d_gene: -
v_gene: TRBV6-2/TRBV6-3
CDR3aa: CASTHGGDGYTF

d_gene: -
v_gene: TRBV2
CDR3aa: CASSETRHDPYSNQPQHF

d_gene: -
v_gene: TRBV6-5
CDR3aa: CASSYKGPFSEQYF

d_gene: -
v_gene: TRBV20-1
CDR3aa: CSASHPAYQPQHF

d_gene: -
v_gene: TRBV5-1
CDR3aa: CASSLDHTLNTEAFF

d_gene: TRBD1
v_gene: TRBV30
CDR3aa: CAWEDRSLYYGYTF

d_gene: TRBD2
v_gene: TRBV28
CDR3aa: CASSSNPGLAGGPGQFF

d_gene: -
v_gene: TRBV7-2
CDR3aa: CASRSRQGNQPQHF

d_gene: -
v_gene: TRBV28
CDR3aa: CASSLNLPEQFF

d_gene: -
v_gene: TRBV5-4
CDR3aa: CASSSDQLNEQFF

d_gene: -
v_gene: TRBV7-8
CDR3aa: CASTTMAYNEQFF

d_gene: TRBD2
v_gene: TRBV20-1
CDR3aa: CSAPGLGDEQFF

d_gene: TRBD2
v_gene: TRBV7-9
CDR3aa: CASSSGVLAGPNNEQFF

d_gene: TRBD2
v_gene: TRBV6-2/TRBV6-3
CDR3aa: CASSYSSGRNSNEQFF

d_gene: -
v_gene: TRBV9
CDR3aa: CASSVGSDEQYF

d_gene: -
v_gene: TRBV2
CDR3aa: CASHEYDNSPLHF

d_gene: TRBD2
v_gene: TRBV11-2
CDR3aa: CASSFSGIYGEQFF

d_gene: TRBD2
v_gene: TRBV7-2
CDR3aa: CASSPAGAGEQYF

d_gene: -
v_gene: TRBV30
CDR3aa: CAWRTADTDTQYF

d_gene: -
v_gene: TRBV4-3
CDR3aa: CASSQAETNSPLHF